The subject of this entry is one T cell receptor (beta chain). The primer mix had 60 Vbeta and 13 Jbeta primers. Profiled with immunoSEQ multiplex PCR; TCRdb holds only in-frame clones, not every one. The sample comprises under 250,000 clones, 79% of which are singletons, and nearly 4.5% rests with the top ten. The source of the sample is a study of cytomegalovirus exposure and HLA in healthy donors. The CDR3 is 14 residues long. With 0 bases clipped from V and 5 bases from J, the junction kept 3 bases outside the gene matches. Per germline, CDR1 SGHVS and CDR2 FQNEAQ. V gene TRBV7-8 combines with J gene TRBJ2-5; TRBD2 matches at 7 bases. This receptor was taken from a woman aged 25 to 45 in good health and CMV-seropositive. The material sequenced was PBMCs. CDR3 sequence: CASSLARGSETQYF. CDR3 DNA: TGTGCCAGCAGCTTAGCGCGGGGGTCGGAGACCCAGTACTTC.